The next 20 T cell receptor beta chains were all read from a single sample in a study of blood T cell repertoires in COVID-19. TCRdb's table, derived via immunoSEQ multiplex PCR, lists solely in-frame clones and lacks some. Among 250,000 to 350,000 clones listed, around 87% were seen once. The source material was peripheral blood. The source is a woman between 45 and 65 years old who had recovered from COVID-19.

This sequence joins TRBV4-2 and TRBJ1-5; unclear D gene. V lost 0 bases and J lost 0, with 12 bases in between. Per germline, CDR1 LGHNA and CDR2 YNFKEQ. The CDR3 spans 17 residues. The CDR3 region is CASSQDFSGYSNQPQHF. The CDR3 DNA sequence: TGTGCCAGCAGCCAAGATTTTTCGGGGTATAGCAATCAGCCCCAGCATTTT.

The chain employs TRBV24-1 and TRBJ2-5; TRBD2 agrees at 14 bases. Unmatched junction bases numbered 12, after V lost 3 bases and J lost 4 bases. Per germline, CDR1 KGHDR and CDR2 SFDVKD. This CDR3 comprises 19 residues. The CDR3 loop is CATSDPPGTSGSRLETQYF. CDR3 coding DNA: TGTGCCACCAGTGATCCCCCCGGGACTAGCGGGAGTAGACTAGAGACCCAGTACTTC.

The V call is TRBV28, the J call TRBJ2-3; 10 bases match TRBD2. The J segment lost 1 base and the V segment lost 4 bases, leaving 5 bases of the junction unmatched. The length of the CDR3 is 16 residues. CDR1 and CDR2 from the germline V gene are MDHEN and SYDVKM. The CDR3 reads CASSSILAGRTDTQYF. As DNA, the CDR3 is TGTGCCAGCAGTTCCATACTAGCGGGGCGCACAGATACGCAGTATTTT.

This chain's CDR3 is CASSQDGPGKNYGYTF. The CDR3, as DNA: TGTGCCAGCAGCCAAGATGGGCCTGGCAAGAACTATGGCTACACCTTC. The V and J genes are TRBV3-1 (or the pseudogene TRBV3-2) and TRBJ1-2; D gene unclear. V was pared by 0 bases and J by 2 bases, with 13 bases between. CDR1 and CDR2 (germline): LGHDT, YNNKEL (reference sequence). The CDR3 runs 16 residues.

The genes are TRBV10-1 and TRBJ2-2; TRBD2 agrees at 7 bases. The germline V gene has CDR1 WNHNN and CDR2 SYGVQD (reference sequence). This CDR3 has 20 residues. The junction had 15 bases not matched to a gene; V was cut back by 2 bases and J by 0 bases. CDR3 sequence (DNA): TGCGCCAGCAGTGAGAAAGCTAGCGGAGGTAATCACGCGAACACCGGGGAGCTGTTTTTT. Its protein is CASSEKASGGNHANTGELFF.

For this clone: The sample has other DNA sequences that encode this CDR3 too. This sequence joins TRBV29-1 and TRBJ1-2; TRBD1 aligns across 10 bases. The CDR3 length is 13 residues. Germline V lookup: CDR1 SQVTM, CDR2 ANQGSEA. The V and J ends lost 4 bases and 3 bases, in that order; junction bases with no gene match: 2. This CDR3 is CSVGTGGDYGYTF. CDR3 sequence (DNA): TGCAGCGTTGGGACAGGGGGTGACTATGGCTACACCTTC.

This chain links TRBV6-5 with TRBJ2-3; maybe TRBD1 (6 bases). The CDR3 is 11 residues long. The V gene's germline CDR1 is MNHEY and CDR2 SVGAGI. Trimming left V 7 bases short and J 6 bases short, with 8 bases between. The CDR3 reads CASIRGDTQYF. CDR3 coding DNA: TGTGCCAGCATTAGGGGGGATACGCAGTATTTT.

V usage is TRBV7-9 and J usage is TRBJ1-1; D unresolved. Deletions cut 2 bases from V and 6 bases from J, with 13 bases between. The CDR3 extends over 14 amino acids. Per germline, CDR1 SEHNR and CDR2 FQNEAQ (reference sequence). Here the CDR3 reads CASSLSPTEPEAFF. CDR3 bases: TGTGCCAGCAGCTTATCCCCCACAGAGCCTGAAGCTTTCTTT.

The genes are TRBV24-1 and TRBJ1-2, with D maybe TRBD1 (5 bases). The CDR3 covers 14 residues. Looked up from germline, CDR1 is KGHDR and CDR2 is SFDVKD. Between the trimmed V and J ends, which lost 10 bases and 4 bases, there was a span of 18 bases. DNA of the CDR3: TGTGCCACTGAATCGTCGGGGGGTGGCTATGGCTACACCTTC. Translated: CATESSGGGYGYTF.

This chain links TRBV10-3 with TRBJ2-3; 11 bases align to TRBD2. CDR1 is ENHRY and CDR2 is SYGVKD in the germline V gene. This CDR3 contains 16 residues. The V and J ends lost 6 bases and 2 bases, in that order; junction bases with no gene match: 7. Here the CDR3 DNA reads TGTGCCATCAGCGCCGGGACTAGCGGCCTCACAGATACGCAGTATTTT. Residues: CAISAGTSGLTDTQYF.

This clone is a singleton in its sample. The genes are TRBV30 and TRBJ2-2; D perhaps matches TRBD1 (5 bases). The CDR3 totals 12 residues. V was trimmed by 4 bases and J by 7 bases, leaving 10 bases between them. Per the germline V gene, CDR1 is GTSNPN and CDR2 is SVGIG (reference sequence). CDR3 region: CAWNVGVGELFF. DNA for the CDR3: TGTGCCTGGAATGTAGGGGTCGGGGAGCTGTTTTTT.

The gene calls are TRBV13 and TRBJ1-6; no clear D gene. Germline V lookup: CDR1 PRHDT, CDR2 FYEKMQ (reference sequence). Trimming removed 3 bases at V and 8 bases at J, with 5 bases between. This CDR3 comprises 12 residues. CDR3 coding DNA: TGTGCCAGCAGCTTTTCCGATTCACCCCTCCACTTT. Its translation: CASSFSDSPLHF.

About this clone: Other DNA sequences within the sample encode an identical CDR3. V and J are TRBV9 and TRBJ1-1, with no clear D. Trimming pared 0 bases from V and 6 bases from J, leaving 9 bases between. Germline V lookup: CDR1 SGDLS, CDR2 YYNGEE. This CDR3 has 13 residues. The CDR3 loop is CASSVEAGAEAFF. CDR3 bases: TGTGCCAGCAGCGTAGAGGCCGGGGCTGAAGCTTTCTTT.

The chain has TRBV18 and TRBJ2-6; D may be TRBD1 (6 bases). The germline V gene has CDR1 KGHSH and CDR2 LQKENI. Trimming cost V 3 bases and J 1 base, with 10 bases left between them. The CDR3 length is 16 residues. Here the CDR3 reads CASSPQGYSGANVLTF. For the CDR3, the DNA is TGTGCCAGCTCACCCCAGGGGTATTCTGGGGCCAACGTCCTGACTTTC.

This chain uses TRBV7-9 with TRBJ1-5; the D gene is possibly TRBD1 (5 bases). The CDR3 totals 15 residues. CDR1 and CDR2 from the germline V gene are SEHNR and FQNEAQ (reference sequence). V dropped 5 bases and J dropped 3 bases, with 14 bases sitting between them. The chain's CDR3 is CASSQTDGFNQPQHF. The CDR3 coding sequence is TGTGCCAGCAGCCAGACAGACGGGTTCAATCAGCCCCAGCATTTT.

The CDR3 DNA is TGTGCCAGCTCACTAACCCTTTGGGACGACAGGGGAGGTGATGGCTACACCTTC. This gives the protein CASSLTLWDDRGGDGYTF. This chain uses TRBV18 with TRBJ1-2; TRBD1 aligns across 8 bases. The CDR3 extends over 18 amino acids. V was clipped by 4 bases and J by 6 bases; unmatched bases: 19. Germline V lookup: CDR1 KGHSH, CDR2 LQKENI.

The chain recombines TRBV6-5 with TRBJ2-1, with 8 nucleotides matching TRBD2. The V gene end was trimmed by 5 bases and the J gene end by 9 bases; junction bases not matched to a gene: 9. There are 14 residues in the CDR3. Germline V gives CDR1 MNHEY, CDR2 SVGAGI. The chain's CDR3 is CASSRYPGGGEQFF. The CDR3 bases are TGTGCCAGCAGTCGGTACCCCGGGGGGGGTGAGCAGTTCTTC.

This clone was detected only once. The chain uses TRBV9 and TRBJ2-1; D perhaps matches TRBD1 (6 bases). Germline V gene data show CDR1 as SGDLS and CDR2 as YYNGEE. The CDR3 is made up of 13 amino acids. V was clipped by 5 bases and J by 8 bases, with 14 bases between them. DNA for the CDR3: TGTGCCAGCAGTTTCACAGGGATTGATGAGCAGTTCTTC. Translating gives CASSFTGIDEQFF.

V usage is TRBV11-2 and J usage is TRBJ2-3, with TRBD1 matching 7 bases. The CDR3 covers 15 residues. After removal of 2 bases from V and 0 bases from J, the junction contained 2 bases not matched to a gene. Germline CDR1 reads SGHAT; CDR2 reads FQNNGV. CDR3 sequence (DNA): TGTGCCAGCAGCTTAAGGGGGCCTAGCACAGATACGCAGTATTTT. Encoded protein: CASSLRGPSTDTQYF.

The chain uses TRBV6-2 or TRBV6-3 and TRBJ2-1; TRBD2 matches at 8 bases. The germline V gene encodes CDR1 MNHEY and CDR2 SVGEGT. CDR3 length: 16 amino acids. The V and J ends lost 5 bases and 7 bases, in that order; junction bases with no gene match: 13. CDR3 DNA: TGTGCCAGCAGTGTCAGTCCGGGACTAGGTCCTAATGAGCAGTTCTTC. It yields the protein CASSVSPGLGPNEQFF.